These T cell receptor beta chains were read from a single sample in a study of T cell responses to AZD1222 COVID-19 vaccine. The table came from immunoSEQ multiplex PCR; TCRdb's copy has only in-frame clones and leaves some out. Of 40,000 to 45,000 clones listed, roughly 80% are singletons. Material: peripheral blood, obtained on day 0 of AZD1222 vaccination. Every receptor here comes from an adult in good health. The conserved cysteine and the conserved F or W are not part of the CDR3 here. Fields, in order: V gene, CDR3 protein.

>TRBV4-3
ASSLTGGDEKLF
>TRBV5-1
ASSPLWRGDEEQY
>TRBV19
ASSPRNLPNYGYT
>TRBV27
ASSITGGVYGYT
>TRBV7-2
ASSLLGQPQH
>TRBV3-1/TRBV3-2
ASSQQYSNQPQH
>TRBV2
ASKTDRGGTGELF
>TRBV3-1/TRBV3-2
ASSRGLDLYGYT
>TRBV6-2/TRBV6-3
ASNPLDDRVYGYT
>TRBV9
ASSLPGLAGRQETQY
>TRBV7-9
ASSLANGDTGELF
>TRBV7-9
ASSQAGGPDTQY
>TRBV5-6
ASSPPDAGSPLH
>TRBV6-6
ASSETYEQY
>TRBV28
ATLMNTEAF
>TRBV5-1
ASSNRQGTGELF
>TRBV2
ASSNREVGNSPLH
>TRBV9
ASSPRLAPETQY
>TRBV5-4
ASSYGLAGGADTQY
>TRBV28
ASSLQGTEAF
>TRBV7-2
ASSLTGGLGNEKLF
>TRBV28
ASRSPSRQGPYNEQF
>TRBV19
ASSRLTPGDNEQF
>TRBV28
ASRSGWKNTEAF
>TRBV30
ALNRDRSASGANVLT
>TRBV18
ASSPPGGNYGYT
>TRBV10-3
AISEGSEQY
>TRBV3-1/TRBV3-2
ASGHQGTDTQY
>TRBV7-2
ASNPGASYGYT
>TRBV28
ASCWDRAGYGYT
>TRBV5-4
ASSDQAGGNTIY
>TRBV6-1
ASSERQGGGEAF
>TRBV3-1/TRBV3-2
ASSPGAGNTIY
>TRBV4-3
ASSQERGPYYEQY
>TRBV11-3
ASSFPGLDIYEQY
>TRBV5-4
ASSLEGGGIRELF
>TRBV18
ASSVRGSRPAGTEAF
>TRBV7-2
ASSLGVVGETQY
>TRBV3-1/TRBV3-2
ASSQVLTTNEKLF
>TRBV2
ASSVGAGGLYEQY
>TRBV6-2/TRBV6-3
ASSDIGGSTDTQY
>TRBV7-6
ASSLFNVRTAGGYEQY
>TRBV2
ASSIGEDTQY
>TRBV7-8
ASSLPGSYGYT
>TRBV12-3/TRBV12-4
ASKGGRTDTQY
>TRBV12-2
ASRFVPGAGTEAF
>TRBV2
ASSEASGGGREQF
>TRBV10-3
AISETTGMNTEAF
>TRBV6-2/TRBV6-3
ASSYSETQETQY
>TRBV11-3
ASSLDYRNYEQY
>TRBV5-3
ARSGGLTEAF
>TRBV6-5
ASGRAGSYNSPLH
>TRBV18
ASSETPQGNTIY
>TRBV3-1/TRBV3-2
ASSPGTSGGEIETQY